This T cell receptor (beta chain) stems from a study of blood T cell repertoires in COVID-19. Study-level background: From the United States, Italy and Spain came samples of acute and convalescent COVID-19. From T cells, B-cell-depleted T cells, or PBMCs came the material, which was cDNA or gDNA.

How the authors handled the data: Amplifying reference gene primers gave estimates of nucleated cell counts. Produced via immunoSEQ multiplex PCR; TCRdb's table is partial and in-frame only. V and J calls and clone size are copied from that table; D and trimming were computed from the DNA. The sample includes 80,000 to 95,000 clones, roughly 80% of them seen just once. The CDR3 length is 14 residues. V trimming: 6 bases; J trimming: 8 bases; junction bases outside the gene matches: 10. The germline V gene encodes CDR1 SGHAT and CDR2 FQNNGV. The sample taken for sequencing was peripheral blood. The chain recombines TRBV11-2 with TRBJ1-2; 9 bases agree with TRBD1. The sequence derives from a man aged 80 or over with COVID-19, enrolled during active disease. The CDR3 bases are TGTGCCAGCAGACAAGCACAGGGGGCGCAGGGCTACACCTTC. Translated: CASRQAQGAQGYTF.